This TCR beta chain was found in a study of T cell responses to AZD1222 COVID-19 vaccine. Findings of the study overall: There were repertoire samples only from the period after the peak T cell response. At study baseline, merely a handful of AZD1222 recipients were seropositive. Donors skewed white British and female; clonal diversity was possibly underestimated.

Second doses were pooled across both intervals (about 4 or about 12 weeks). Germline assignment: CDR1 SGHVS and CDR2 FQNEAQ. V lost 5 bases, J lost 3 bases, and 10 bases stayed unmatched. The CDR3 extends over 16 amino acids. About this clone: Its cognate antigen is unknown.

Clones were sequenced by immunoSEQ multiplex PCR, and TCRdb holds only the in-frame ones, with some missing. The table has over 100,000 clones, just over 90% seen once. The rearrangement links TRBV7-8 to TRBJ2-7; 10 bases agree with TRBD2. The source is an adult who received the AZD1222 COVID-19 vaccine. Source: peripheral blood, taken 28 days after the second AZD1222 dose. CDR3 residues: CASSPRRLAGVYEQYF. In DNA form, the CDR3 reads TGTGCCAGCAGCCCCCGAAGGCTAGCGGGAGTCTACGAGCAGTACTTC.